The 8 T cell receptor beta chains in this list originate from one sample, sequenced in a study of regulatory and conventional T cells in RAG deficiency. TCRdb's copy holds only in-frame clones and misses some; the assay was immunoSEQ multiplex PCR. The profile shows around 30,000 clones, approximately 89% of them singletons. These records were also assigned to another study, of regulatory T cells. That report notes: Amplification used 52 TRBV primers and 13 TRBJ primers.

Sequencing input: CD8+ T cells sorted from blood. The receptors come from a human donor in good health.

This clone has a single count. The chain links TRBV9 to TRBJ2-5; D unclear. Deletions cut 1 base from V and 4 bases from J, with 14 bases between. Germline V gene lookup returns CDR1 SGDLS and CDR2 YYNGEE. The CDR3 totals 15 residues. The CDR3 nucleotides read TGTGCCAGCAGCGTATCAGGTCCCCAGACAGAGACCCAGTACTTC. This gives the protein CASSVSGPQTETQYF.

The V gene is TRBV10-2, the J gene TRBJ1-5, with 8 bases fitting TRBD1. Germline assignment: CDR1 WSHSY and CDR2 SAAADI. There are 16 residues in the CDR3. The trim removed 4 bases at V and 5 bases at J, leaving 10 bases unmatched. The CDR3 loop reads CASSVYSGTGDQPQHF. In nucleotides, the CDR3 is TGCGCCAGCAGTGTTTACTCCGGGACAGGTGATCAGCCCCAGCATTTT.

The CDR3 nucleotides are TGTGCCAGCAGTTACAGAGGTATTGGGGGACGCTATGGCTACACCTTC. This encodes CASSYRGIGGRYGYTF. The chain employs TRBV6-5 and TRBJ1-2; D is perhaps TRBD1 (5 bases). Germline V gene data show CDR1 as MNHEY and CDR2 as SVGAGI. V was cut by 2 bases and J by 4 bases, with 17 bases left in between. The length of the CDR3 is 16 residues.

The CDR3 nucleotides are TGTGCCAGCAGCCCATCGCGGACAGGACAGAATGGCTACACCTTC. It specifies CASSPSRTGQNGYTF. The rearrangement links TRBV7-9 to TRBJ1-2; 7 bases are a match to TRBD1. Germline CDR1 is SEHNR and CDR2 is FQNEAQ (reference sequence). Trimming cost V 5 bases and J 6 bases; bases outside gene matches: 12. The CDR3 runs to 15 residues.

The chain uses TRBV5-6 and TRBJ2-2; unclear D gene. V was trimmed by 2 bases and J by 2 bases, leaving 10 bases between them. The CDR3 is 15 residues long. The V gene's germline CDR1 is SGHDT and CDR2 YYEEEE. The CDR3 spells CASSFFQTNTGELFF. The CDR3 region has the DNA TGTGCCAGCAGCTTTTTTCAGACTAACACCGGGGAGCTGTTTTTT.

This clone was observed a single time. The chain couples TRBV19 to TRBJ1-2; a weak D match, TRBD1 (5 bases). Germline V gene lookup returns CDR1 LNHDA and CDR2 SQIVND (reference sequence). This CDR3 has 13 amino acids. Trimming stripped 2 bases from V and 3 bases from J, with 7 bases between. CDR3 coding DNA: TGTGCCAGTAGTATAATGGGGGACTATGGCTACACCTTC. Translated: CASSIMGDYGYTF.

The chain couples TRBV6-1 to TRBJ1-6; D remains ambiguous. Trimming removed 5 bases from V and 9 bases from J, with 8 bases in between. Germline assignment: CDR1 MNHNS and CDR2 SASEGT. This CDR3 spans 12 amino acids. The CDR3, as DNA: TGTGCCAGCAGTTCGACGAGTTCACCCCTCCACTTT. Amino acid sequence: CASSSTSSPLHF.

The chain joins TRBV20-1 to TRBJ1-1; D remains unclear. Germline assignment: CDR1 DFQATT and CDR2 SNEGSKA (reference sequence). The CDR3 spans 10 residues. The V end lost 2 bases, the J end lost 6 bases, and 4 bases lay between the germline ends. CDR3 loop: CSARNPEAFF. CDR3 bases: TGCAGTGCTAGAAACCCTGAAGCTTTCTTT.